The clone carrying this T cell receptor beta chain was counted between two and nine times. Antigen unknown. This specimen belongs to a study of radiotherapy plus CTLA-4 blockade in lung cancer. Study results and caveats: In blood, TCR clones derived from the tumor expanded after radiotherapy plus ipilimumab.

Libraries were prepared by immunoSEQ multiplex PCR; TCRdb keeps only in-frame clonotypes and omits some of them. The table has fewer than 85,000 clones, more than 85% seen once. Sequenced material: peripheral blood, taken from a patient treated with radiotherapy plus ipilimumab. This receptor was obtained from a human donor with non-small cell lung cancer who had stable disease on radiotherapy plus ipilimumab.

CDR3 DNA sequence: TGTGCCAGCAGCGGGGGGGGAGAGCCCACAGATACGCAGTATTTT. Amino acids: CASSGGGEPTDTQYF. V and J are TRBV9 and TRBJ2-3, with 7 bases that match TRBD2. J lost 2 bases, V lost 3 bases, and 6 bases had no gene match. The CDR3 covers 15 residues. Germline V CDR1 and CDR2: SGDLS, YYNGEE.